This TCR beta chain was retrieved from a study of OX40 agonist ivuxolimab in advanced cancers. Peripheral blood came from all dose cohorts at three timepoints. V lost 3 bases and J 0 bases, leaving 14 bases between the germline ends. CDR3 size: 15 residues. CDR1 GTSNPN and CDR2 SVGIG come from the germline V gene (reference sequence). General study results and limits: There were, on average, more expanded clones in CD8+ T cells than in CD4+. Among patients with partial responses at 0.1-3.0 mg/kg, clonal expansion was among the lowest.

Worth noting for this clone: Its target is not known.

The method was immunoSEQ multiplex PCR; TCRdb's version includes in-frame clones alone and lacks a portion of them. This table has 70,000 to 80,000 clones, around 90% appearing once. The specimen was CD4+ or CD8+ T cells sorted from blood, collected in a trial of the OX40 agonist ivuxolimab. This receptor was obtained from an adult with an advanced solid tumor such as melanoma, head and neck, liver or kidney cancer. V gene TRBV30 combines with J gene TRBJ1-1; D uncertain. The CDR3 DNA reads as TGTGCCTGGAGCTCGGCAGAACTCATGAACACTGAAGCTTTCTTT. This translates into CAWSSAELMNTEAFF.